The text below deals with one T cell receptor (beta chain). The data stem from a study of blood T cell repertoires in COVID-19. Study context: Sources were T cells, B-cell-depleted T cells, or PBMCs; the material itself was cDNA or gDNA.

Some clones are missing from TCRdb's copy, which holds only in-frame ones; the method was immunoSEQ multiplex PCR. The table has about 240,000 clones, 85% seen once. CDR1 is MDHEN, CDR2 SYDVKM, per germline. V lost 0 bases, J lost 3 bases, and 4 bases stayed unmatched. CDR3 size: 17 residues. The origin of this receptor is a woman in her sixties with active or convalescent COVID-19. The rearrangement links TRBV28 to TRBJ2-1; 11 positions agree with TRBD1. Sequenced input: peripheral blood. The CDR3 sequence is CASSLWGTGGIYNEQFF. CDR3 sequence (DNA): TGTGCCAGCAGTTTATGGGGGACAGGGGGGATCTACAATGAGCAGTTCTTC.